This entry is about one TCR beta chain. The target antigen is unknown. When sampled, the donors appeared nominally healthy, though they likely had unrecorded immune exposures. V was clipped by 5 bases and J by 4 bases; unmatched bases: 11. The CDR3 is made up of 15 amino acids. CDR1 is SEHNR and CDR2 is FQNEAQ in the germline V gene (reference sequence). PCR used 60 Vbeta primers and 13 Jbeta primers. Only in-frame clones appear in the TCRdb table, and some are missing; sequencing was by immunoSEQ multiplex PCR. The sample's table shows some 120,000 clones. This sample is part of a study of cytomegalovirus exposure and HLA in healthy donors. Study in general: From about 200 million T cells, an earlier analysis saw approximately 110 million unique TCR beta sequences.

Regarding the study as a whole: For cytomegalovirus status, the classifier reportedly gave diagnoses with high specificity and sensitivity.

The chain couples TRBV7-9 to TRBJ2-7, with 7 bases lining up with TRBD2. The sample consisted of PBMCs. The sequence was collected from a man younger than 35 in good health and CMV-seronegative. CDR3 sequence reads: CASSHFGGGEYEQYF. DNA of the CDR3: TGTGCCAGCAGCCACTTCGGGGGAGGGGAATACGAGCAGTACTTC.